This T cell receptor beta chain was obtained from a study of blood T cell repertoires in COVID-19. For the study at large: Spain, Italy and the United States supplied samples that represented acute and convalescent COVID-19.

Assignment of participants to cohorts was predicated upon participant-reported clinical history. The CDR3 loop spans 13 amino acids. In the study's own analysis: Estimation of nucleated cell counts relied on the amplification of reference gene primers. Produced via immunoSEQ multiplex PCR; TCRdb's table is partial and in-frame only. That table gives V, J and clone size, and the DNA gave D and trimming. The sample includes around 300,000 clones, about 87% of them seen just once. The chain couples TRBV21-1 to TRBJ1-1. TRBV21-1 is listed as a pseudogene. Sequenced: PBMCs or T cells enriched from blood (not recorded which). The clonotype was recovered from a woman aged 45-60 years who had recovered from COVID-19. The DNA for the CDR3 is TGTGCCAGCAGAATTACGGGAAACACTGAAGCTTTCTTT. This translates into CASRITGNTEAFF.